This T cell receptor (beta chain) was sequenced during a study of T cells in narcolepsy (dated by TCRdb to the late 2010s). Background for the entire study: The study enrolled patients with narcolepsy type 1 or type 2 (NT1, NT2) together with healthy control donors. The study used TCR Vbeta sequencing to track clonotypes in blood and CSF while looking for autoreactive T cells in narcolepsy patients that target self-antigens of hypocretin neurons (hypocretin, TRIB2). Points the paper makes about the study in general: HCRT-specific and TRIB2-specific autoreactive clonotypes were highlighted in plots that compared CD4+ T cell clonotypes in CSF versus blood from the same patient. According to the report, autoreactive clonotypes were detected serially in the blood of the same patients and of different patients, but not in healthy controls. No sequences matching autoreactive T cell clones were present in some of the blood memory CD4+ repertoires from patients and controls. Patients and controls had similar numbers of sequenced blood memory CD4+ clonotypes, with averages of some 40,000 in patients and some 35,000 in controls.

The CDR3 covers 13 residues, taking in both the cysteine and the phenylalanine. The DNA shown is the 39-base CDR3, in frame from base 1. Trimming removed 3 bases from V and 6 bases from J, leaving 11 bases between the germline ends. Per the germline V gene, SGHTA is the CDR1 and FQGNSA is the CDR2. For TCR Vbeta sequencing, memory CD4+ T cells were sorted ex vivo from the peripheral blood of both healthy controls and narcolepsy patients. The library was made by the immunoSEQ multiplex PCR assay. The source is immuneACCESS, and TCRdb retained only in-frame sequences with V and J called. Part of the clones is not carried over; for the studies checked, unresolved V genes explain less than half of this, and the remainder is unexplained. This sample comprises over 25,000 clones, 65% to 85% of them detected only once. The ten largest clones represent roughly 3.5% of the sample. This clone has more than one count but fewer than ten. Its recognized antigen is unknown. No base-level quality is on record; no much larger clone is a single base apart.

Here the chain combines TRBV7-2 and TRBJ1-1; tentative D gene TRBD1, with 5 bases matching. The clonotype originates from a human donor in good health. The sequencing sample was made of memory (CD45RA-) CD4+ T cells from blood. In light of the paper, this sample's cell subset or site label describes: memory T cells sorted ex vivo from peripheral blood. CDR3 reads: CASSFGGTSEAFF. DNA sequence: TGTGCCAGCAGCTTCGGGGGGACGTCTGAAGCTTTCTTT.